A single sample gave rise to the 7 T cell receptor beta chains below, sequenced in a study of blood T cell repertoires in COVID-19. This table comes from immunoSEQ multiplex PCR, and its TCRdb copy is limited to in-frame clones, with some not included. The sample lists roughly 210,000 clones, less than 90% occurring once. The sample consisted of peripheral blood. All receptors come from a woman over 75 with COVID-19, enrolled during active disease.

This chain joins TRBV6-5 and TRBJ1-5; no clear D. The CDR3 is made up of 13 amino acids. Per germline, CDR1 MNHEY and CDR2 SVGAGI. V was shortened by 7 bases and J by 7 bases, with 14 bases between the two germline ends. The CDR3 here is CASTNGREQPQHF. The CDR3 bases are TGTGCCAGCACCAACGGGCGGGAACAGCCCCAGCATTTT.

The chain uses TRBV25-1 and TRBJ1-2, with no clear D. Germline V lookup: CDR1 MGHDK, CDR2 SYGVNS. This CDR3 region has 15 residues. Trimming removed 5 bases from V and 4 bases from J, with 17 bases in between. CDR3 in amino acids: CASSSPSQLSYGYTF. The CDR3 DNA follows: TGTGCCAGCAGTTCTCCCTCACAGCTGTCCTATGGCTACACCTTC.

This chain uses TRBV1 with TRBJ1-5. TRBV1 constitutes a pseudogene. The CDR3 runs to 18 residues. CDR3 DNA: TGCACCAGCAGCCAACTCCGGCGGCGGTTAAATAGCAATCAGCCCCAGCATTTT. This translates into CTSSQLRRRLNSNQPQHF.

V is TRBV4-3 and J is TRBJ1-6; D is uncertain. The CDR3 length is 13 residues. In germline, CDR1 is LGHNA, CDR2 YSLEER. V lost 1 base and J lost 7, with 5 bases in between. DNA for the CDR3: TGCGCCAGCAGCCAAGTTCTGAATTCACCCCTCCACTTT. This codes for CASSQVLNSPLHF.

The chain combines TRBV6-1 with TRBJ1-4; D is unclear. Trimming stripped 0 bases from V and 2 bases from J, with 19 bases between. The CDR3 runs to 19 residues. Germline CDR1 and CDR2: MNHNS and SASEGT. The chain's CDR3 is CASSEAPSGMPATNEKLFF. The CDR3 DNA is TGTGCCAGCAGTGAAGCGCCTTCAGGTATGCCTGCGACTAATGAAAAACTGTTTTTT.

This sequence joins TRBV5-5 and TRBJ1-3, with 7 bases identical to TRBD1. Germline-derived CDR1 and CDR2 are SGHKS and YYEKEE (reference sequence). J was trimmed by 0 bases and V by 2 bases; bases with no gene match: 2. The CDR3 length is 15 residues. The CDR3 here is CASSLQGFSGNTIYF. The CDR3 DNA is TGTGCCAGCAGCTTACAGGGGTTCTCTGGAAACACCATATATTTT.

The rearrangement joins TRBV6-5 to TRBJ1-2, with D perhaps TRBD1 (6 bases). This CDR3 has 13 residues. The germline V and J ends were trimmed by 8 bases and 0 bases, with 10 bases remaining between them. Germline V gene data show CDR1 as MNHEY and CDR2 as SVGAGI. The CDR3 reads CASYRAANYGYTF. CDR3 DNA sequence: TGTGCCAGCTACAGGGCAGCTAACTATGGCTACACCTTC.